This TCR beta chain was sequenced during a study of blood T cell repertoires in COVID-19. Profiling relied on immunoSEQ multiplex PCR, and the TCRdb table lists in-frame clones only, not all of them. The data hold hundreds of thousands of clones, with roughly nine tenths observed a single time. Trimming removed 5 bases from V and 1 base from J, with 12 bases in between. CDR3 length: 15 residues. CDR1 is MDHEN, CDR2 SYDVKM, per germline. Researchers sorted participants into cohorts using their self-reported clinical history. Sequenced input: PBMCs or T cells enriched from blood (not recorded which). V usage is TRBV28 and J usage is TRBJ2-1; weak D call: TRBD2 (5 bases). This receptor was obtained from a woman in her 30s who had recovered from COVID-19. Here the CDR3 DNA reads TGTGCCAGCAGTATGACTATCTGGTCCTACAATGAGCAGTTCTTC. Its protein product is CASSMTIWSYNEQFF.